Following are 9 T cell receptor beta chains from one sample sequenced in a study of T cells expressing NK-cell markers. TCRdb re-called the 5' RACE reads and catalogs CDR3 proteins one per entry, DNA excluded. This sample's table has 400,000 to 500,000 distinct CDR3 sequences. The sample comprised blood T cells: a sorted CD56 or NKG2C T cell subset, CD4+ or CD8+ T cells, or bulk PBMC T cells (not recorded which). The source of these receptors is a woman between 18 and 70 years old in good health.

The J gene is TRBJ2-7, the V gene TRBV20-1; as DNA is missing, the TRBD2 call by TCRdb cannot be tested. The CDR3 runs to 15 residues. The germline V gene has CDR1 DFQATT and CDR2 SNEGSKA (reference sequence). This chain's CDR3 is CSARDAGLSTYEQYF.

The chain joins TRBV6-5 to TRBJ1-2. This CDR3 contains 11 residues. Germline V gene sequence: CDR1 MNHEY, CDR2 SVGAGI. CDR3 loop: CASSSGFGYTF.

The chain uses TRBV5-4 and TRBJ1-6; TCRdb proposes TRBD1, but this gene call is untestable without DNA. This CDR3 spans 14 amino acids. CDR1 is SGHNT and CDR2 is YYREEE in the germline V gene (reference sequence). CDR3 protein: CASSHDRGNSPLHF.

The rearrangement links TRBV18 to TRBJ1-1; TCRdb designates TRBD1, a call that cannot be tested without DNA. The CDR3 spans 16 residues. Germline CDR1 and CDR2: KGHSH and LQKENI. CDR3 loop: CASSPTPDPVNTEAFF.

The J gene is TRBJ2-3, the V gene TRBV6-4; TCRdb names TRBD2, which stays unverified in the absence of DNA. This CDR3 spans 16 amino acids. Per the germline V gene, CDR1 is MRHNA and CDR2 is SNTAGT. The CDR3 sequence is CASSDGTSGGRDTQYF.

This chain's CDR3 is CASSLIGGDTEAFF. The chain carries TRBV7-9 and TRBJ1-1; TCRdb's D call of TRBD1 is untestable without DNA. CDR1 is SEHNR and CDR2 is FQNEAQ in the germline V gene (reference sequence). The CDR3 runs 14 residues.

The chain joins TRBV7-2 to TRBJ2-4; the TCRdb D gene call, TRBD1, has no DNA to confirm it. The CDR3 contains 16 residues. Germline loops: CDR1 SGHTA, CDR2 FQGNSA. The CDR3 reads CASTLTTGGFGNIQYF.

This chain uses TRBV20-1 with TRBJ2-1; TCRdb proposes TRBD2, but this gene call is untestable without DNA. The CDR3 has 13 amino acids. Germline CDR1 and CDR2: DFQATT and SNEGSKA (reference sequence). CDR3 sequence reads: CSAIWTSVGEQFF.

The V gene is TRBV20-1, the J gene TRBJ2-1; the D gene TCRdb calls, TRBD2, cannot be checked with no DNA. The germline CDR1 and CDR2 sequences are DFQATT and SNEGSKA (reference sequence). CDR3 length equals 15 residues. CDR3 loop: CSARGLGLPYNEQFF.